The present T cell receptor (beta chain) was sequenced within a study of T cell responses to AZD1222 COVID-19 vaccine. The CDR3 is 13 amino acids. Trimming left V 3 bases short and J 2 bases short, with 8 bases between. The germline gives CDR1 DFQATT, CDR2 SNEGSKA (reference sequence). As for this clone: Its antigen is unidentified.

Sequencing was performed with immunoSEQ multiplex PCR; in TCRdb, only in-frame clones are kept and a portion is missing. The repertoire includes 90,000 to 120,000 clones, 70% to 90% of them detected once, and roughly 7% sits in the top ten. General observations from the study: Reports indicate that nearly half of spike-specific TCRs are directed at unmutated variant regions. Baseline testing showed seropositivity in only six or seven AZD1222 recipients. Elevations in Spike-specific TCR breadth and depth followed administration of two AZD1222 doses. The donors showed a predominance of white British ancestry and of females, with possible underestimation of clonal diversity.

The sample was peripheral blood, taken on day 0 of AZD1222 vaccination. This sequence originates from an adult in good health. The J gene is TRBJ2-1, the V gene TRBV20-1; D gene ambiguous. The CDR3 nucleotides read TGCAGTGCTAGTAACCCGGCCTACAATGAGCAGTTCTTC. As protein: CSASNPAYNEQFF.